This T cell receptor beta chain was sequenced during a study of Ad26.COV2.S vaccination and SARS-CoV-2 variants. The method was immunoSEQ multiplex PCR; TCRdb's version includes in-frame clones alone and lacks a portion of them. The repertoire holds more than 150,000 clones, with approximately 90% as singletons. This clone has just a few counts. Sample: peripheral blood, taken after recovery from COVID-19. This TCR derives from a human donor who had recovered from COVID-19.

The CDR3 region has the DNA TGCGCCAGCAGCTTGGAGGCTAGCGGAGCCTACTACGAGCAGTACTTC. Its translation: CASSLEASGAYYEQYF. V gene TRBV5-1 combines with J gene TRBJ2-7, with 7 bases matching TRBD2. CDR3 length: 16 amino acids. CDR1 and CDR2 from the germline V gene are SGHRS and YFSETQ. Losses at the gene ends were 0 bases for V and 3 bases for J; bases not matched to a gene: 9.